This T cell receptor (beta chain) was identified in a study of blood T cells in healthy people across ages. A second PCR of 7 to 11 cycles used a sample-barcoded 5' primer and a J-beta primer mix. TCRdb re-derived calls from the 5' RACE reads in MiXCR, one entry per CDR3 protein. Of over a million distinct CDR3 sequences in the sample, almost 60% were seen once. The receptor was isolated from a man younger than 35 in good health. The sequenced material came from blood.

CDR3: CASSGVVQGEDTQYF. The CDR3 region has the DNA TGCGCCAGCAGCGGAGTAGTACAGGGAGAGGATACGCAGTATTTT. The chain has TRBV4-1 and TRBJ2-3; TRBD1 might be the D (6 bases). This CDR3 is 15 amino acids long. In germline, CDR1 is MGHRA, CDR2 YSYEKL. The ends were cut back, 5 bases at V and 6 bases at J, with 18 bases in the middle.